These 15 T cell receptor beta chains were all obtained from the same sample, sequenced in a study of regulatory T cells in long-lasting Graves disease. Time point given: persistent/refractory GD, antithyroid drugs over 5 years with positive TRAb. Generation of the TCR library employed RNA extracted from PBMCs. Relying on iRepertoire HTBI primers and Arm-PCR of CDR3 regions, the team built TCR beta libraries. TCRdb reanalysed the multiplex PCR reads using MiXCR and keeps one entry per CDR3 protein. The table records over 300,000 distinct CDR3 sequences, 15% to 20% of them present only once. This sample comprised peripheral blood mononuclear cells (PBMCs), obtained when the disease was refractory, from a patient treated with antithyroid drugs. The receptors here all came from a female donor with Graves disease.

The rearrangement links TRBV30 to TRBJ2-2; TRBD2 might be the D (6 bases). In germline, CDR1 is GTSNPN, CDR2 SVGIG (reference sequence). V lost 0 bases, J lost 0 bases, and 11 bases lay in between. This CDR3 has 16 amino acids. The CDR3 region has the DNA TGTGCCTGGAGTGTCCTCGGGACTCCGAACACCGGGGAGCTGTTTTTT. It encodes CAWSVLGTPNTGELFF. Using reference TRBV30 and TRBJ2-2 for the parts outside the CDR3, the full variable domain is SQTIHQWPATLVQPVGSPLSLECTVEGTSNPNLYWYRQAAGRGLQLLFYSVGIGQISSEVPQNLSASRPQDRQFILSSKKLLLSDSGFYLCAWSVLGTPNTGELFFGEGSRLTVL.

This clonotype appeared many times. V usage is TRBV2 and J usage is TRBJ1-3; the match to TRBD1 covers 7 bases. Germline CDR1 is SNHLY and CDR2 is FYNNEI. The CDR3 sequence is 13 residues long. V dropped 9 bases and J dropped 4; count of bases not matched to a gene: 6. As DNA, the CDR3 is TGTGCCAGTCTACAGGGGTCAGGAAACACCATATATTTT. Translated, it gives CASLQGSGNTIYF.

This clonotype was seen repeatedly, ten times or more. V and J are TRBV7-2 and TRBJ1-3, with D maybe TRBD1 (6 bases). In germline, CDR1 is SGHTA, CDR2 FQGNSA. Trimming left V 2 bases short and J 2 bases short, with 13 bases between. The CDR3 totals 16 residues. As DNA, the CDR3 is TGTGCCAGCAGCTTACGGGGGGGCGTCCCTGGAAACACCATATATTTT. This translates into CASSLRGGVPGNTIYF.

This clonotype has at least ten counts. This chain uses TRBV11-2 with TRBJ2-5; D is ambiguous. Germline V lookup: CDR1 SGHAT, CDR2 FQNNGV. Trimming removed 5 bases from V and 6 bases from J, with 13 bases in between. The CDR3 is made up of 13 amino acids. CDR3 bases: TGTGCCAGCAGCCGTCTTAGGTCTAAGACCCAGTACTTC. Its protein is CASSRLRSKTQYF.

The chain combines TRBV6-1 with TRBJ1-5, with no clear D. V lost 6 bases, J lost 9 bases, and 15 bases lay in between. The CDR3 loop spans 13 amino acids. The V gene's germline CDR1 is MNHNS and CDR2 SASEGT. CDR3 loop: CASSELEGRPQHF. CDR3 nucleotide sequence: TGTGCCAGCAGCGAATTGGAGGGCCGGCCCCAGCATTTT.

This clonotype was detected ten times or more. This sequence joins TRBV7-6 and TRBJ2-7; TRBD2 is a possible D gene (5 bases). The ends were cut back, 1 base at V and 2 bases at J, with 12 bases in the middle. CDR1 and CDR2 from the germline V gene are SGHVS and FNYEAQ. The CDR3 runs to 15 residues. The CDR3 sequence: CASSLGLANTYEQYF. DNA of the CDR3: TGTGCCAGCAGCTTAGGGTTAGCGAATACCTACGAGCAGTACTTC.

This clonotype was observed at least ten times. The gene calls are TRBV20-1 and TRBJ1-1; D not resolved. CDR3 length: 13 residues. In germline, CDR1 is DFQATT, CDR2 SNEGSKA (reference sequence). The V and J ends lost 1 base and 2 bases respectively, with 8 bases between them. CDR3 sequence reads: CSARGTGNTEAFF. CDR3 DNA sequence: TGCAGTGCTAGAGGGACGGGAAACACTGAAGCTTTCTTT.

The table lists this clonotype with a count of one. This rearrangement joins TRBV11-3 to TRBJ2-3; 8 positions match TRBD2. Germline values: CDR1 SGHNT, CDR2 YENEEA. V lost 10 bases and J lost 7; bases outside the gene matches: 13. The CDR3 runs 14 residues. The CDR3 DNA reads TGTGCCACGAGTGGCGGGGGGAGGCTACATACGCAGTATTTT. It yields the protein CATSGGGRLHTQYF. Full variable domain (outside the CDR3, taken from reference TRBV11-3 and TRBJ2-3): EAGVVQSPRYKIIEKKQPVAFWCNPISGHNTLYWYLQNLGQGPELLIRYENEEAVDDSQLPKDRFSAERLKGVDSTLKIQPAELGDSAVYLCATSGGGRLHTQYFGPGTRLTVL.

This clonotype has a count of ten or more. The chain joins TRBV9 to TRBJ1-4; 8 nucleotides align to TRBD1. CDR3 length: 16 amino acids. Trimming cost V 0 bases and J 7 bases; bases outside gene matches: 8. The germline gives CDR1 SGDLS, CDR2 YYNGEE. The CDR3 DNA reads as TGTGCCAGCAGCGTAGGGGTAGCTGGGACAGGTGAAAAACTGTTTTTT. It is translated as CASSVGVAGTGEKLFF.

The chain uses TRBV5-1 and TRBJ2-7; no definite D call. The CDR3 sequence is 14 residues long. Germline CDR1 is SGHRS and CDR2 is YFSETQ. The V end lost 4 bases, the J end lost 5 bases, and 16 bases lay between the germline ends. The DNA for the CDR3 is TGCGCCAGCAGCCCGGCAGGATCGATCCACGAGCAGTACTTC. This encodes CASSPAGSIHEQYF.

This clonotype came up many times. The chain carries TRBV27 and TRBJ2-1; TRBD1 is a possible D gene (5 bases). The length of the CDR3 is 14 residues. Per germline, CDR1 MNHEY and CDR2 SMNVEV (reference sequence). Trimming pared 3 bases from V and 0 bases from J, leaving 6 bases between. The CDR3 loop is CASSFTGSYNEQFF. In DNA, the CDR3 is TGTGCCAGCAGTTTCACAGGCTCCTACAATGAGCAGTTCTTC.

V and J are TRBV27 and TRBJ1-2; D is undetermined. Trimming removed 3 bases at V and 5 bases at J, with 13 bases between. Germline assignment: CDR1 MNHEY and CDR2 SMNVEV (reference sequence). The CDR3 is made up of 14 amino acids. CDR3 loop: CASSLRRTGYGYTF. As DNA, the CDR3 is TGTGCCAGCAGTTTGCGCAGGACGGGTTATGGCTACACCTTC.

The rearrangement links TRBV11-2 to TRBJ2-3; 9 positions agree with TRBD2. This CDR3 comprises 16 residues. CDR1 and CDR2 (germline): SGHAT, FQNNGV. The J segment lost 1 base and the V segment lost 5 bases, leaving 7 bases of the junction unmatched. The CDR3 DNA follows: TGTGCCAGCAGCGTTGGCCTAGCGGGACGCACAGATACGCAGTATTTT. This translates into CASSVGLAGRTDTQYF.

This clonotype occurred many times. The genes are TRBV18 and TRBJ1-4; D not resolved. Germline loops: CDR1 KGHSH, CDR2 LQKENI. The CDR3 consists of 14 residues. Trimming stripped 5 bases from V and 0 bases from J, with 7 bases between. The CDR3 coding sequence is TGTGCCAGCTCATCCTTTACAACTAATGAAAAACTGTTTTTT. This translates into CASSSFTTNEKLFF.

This clonotype was seen at least ten times. The chain recombines TRBV29-1 with TRBJ2-5; maybe TRBD2 (6 bases). Germline V gene sequence: CDR1 SQVTM, CDR2 ANQGSEA. Trimming took off 3 bases at V and 4 bases at J, with 12 bases between the two ends. The CDR3 is 13 amino acids. As DNA, the CDR3 is TGCAGCGTTGAGAGGGCCGGGGGAGAGACCCAGTACTTC. Its translation: CSVERAGGETQYF.